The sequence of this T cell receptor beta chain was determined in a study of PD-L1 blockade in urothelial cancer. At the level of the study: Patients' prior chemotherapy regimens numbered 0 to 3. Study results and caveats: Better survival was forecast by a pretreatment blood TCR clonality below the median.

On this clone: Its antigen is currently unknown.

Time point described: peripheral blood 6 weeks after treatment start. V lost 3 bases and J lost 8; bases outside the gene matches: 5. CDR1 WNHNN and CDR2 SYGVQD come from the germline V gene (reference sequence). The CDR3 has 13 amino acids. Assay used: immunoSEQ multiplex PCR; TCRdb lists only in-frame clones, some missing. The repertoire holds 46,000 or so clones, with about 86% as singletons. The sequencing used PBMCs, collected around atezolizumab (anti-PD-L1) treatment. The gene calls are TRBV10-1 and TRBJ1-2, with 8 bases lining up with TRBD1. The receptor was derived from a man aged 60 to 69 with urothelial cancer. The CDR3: CASSDRTGLGYTF. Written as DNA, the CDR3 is TGCGCCAGCAGTGATCGGACAGGGCTAGGCTACACCTTC.